The 24 T cell receptor beta chains listed next were all sequenced from one sample in a study of T-cell memory formation after mild COVID-19. MiXCR, applied by TCRdb to the 5' RACE reads, yields one record per CDR3 protein. The sample consists of 500,000 to 550,000 distinct CDR3 sequences, roughly 20% of them appearing once. The sequenced material came from PBMCs or a T cell subset sorted from them (not recorded which). These receptors all stem from an adult woman who had mild COVID-19 (a few samples of this study predate the infection). Cell type and time point are not known.

This clonotype turned up a few times. The chain uses TRBV6-6 and TRBJ1-1, with D possibly being TRBD1 (6 bases). CDR3 length: 14 amino acids. Germline CDR1 is MNHNY and CDR2 is SVGAGI (reference sequence). V shed 2 bases and J shed 1 base, with 8 bases lying between them. The CDR3 spells CASSYPGENTEAFF. The CDR3 DNA is TGTGCCAGCAGTTACCCAGGGGAGAACACTGAAGCTTTCTTT.

The rearrangement joins TRBV5-5 to TRBJ2-2; the D is unclear. CDR3 length equals 16 residues. V lost 0 bases and J lost 4, with 13 bases in between. The germline V gene has CDR1 SGHKS and CDR2 YYEKEE (reference sequence). The CDR3: CASSLAGLSLTGELFF. In DNA, the CDR3 is TGTGCCAGCAGCTTGGCCGGATTGAGCCTCACCGGGGAGCTGTTTTTT.

This clonotype was seen a few times. CDR3 residues: CASRTHSSYEQYF. CDR3 in DNA: TGCGCCAGCAGGACACATAGCTCCTACGAGCAGTACTTC. The genes are TRBV5-1 and TRBJ2-7, with no clear D. V lost 5 bases and J lost 0, with 9 bases in between. This CDR3 contains 13 residues. Germline V gene sequence: CDR1 SGHRS, CDR2 YFSETQ.

The chain uses TRBV5-1 and TRBJ2-7; D gene ambiguous. Germline assignment: CDR1 SGHRS and CDR2 YFSETQ. The CDR3 runs to 16 residues. V shed 0 bases and J shed 5 bases, with 18 bases lying between them. This chain's CDR3 is CASSLVIWVEKDEQYF. CDR3 nucleotides: TGCGCCAGCAGCTTGGTTATTTGGGTAGAGAAGGACGAGCAGTACTTC.

In this sample, this clonotype turned up a few times. This chain connects TRBV3-1 to TRBJ1-6, with unresolved D. V lost 1 base and J lost 0, with 10 bases in between. The CDR3 contains 17 residues. Germline lookup yields CDR1 LGHDT and CDR2 YNNKEL (reference sequence). The CDR3 region is CASSQVSGLSYNSPLHF. Here the CDR3 DNA reads TGTGCCAGCAGCCAAGTGTCGGGTCTCTCCTATAATTCACCCCTCCACTTT.

This clonotype has just a few counts. The V and J genes are TRBV6-2 or TRBV6-3 and TRBJ2-7; possibly TRBD1 for D (5 bases). CDR3 length: 14 amino acids. V was pared by 4 bases and J by 2 bases, with 12 bases between. Germline CDR1 MNHEY, CDR2 SVGEGT. DNA for the CDR3: TGTGCCAGCAGTTCCGACACAGGCCCCTACGAGCAGTACTTC. It yields the protein CASSSDTGPYEQYF.

This clonotype has more than one count but fewer than ten. This chain uses TRBV9 with TRBJ2-7, with TRBD2 matching over 8 bases. This CDR3 spans 15 amino acids. The germline V gene has CDR1 SGDLS and CDR2 YYNGEE. With 1 base clipped from V and 0 bases from J, the junction kept 3 bases outside the gene matches. The CDR3 sequence: CASSVISGASYEQYF. CDR3 nucleotides: TGTGCCAGCAGCGTAATTAGCGGGGCCTCCTACGAGCAGTACTTC. Variable domain in full (rest from reference TRBV9 and TRBJ2-7): DSGVTQTPKHLITATGQRVTLRCSPRSGDLSVYWYQQSLDQGLQFLIQYYNGEERAKGNILERFSAQQFPDLHSELNLSSLELGDSALYFCASSVISGASYEQYFGPGTRLTVT.

This chain uses TRBV12-3 or TRBV12-4 with TRBJ1-1; 7 positions match TRBD1. The CDR3 is 15 residues long. Losses at the gene ends were 5 bases for V and 5 bases for J; bases not matched to a gene: 11. The DNA for the CDR3 is TGTGCCAGCAGTCCCAAAGACAGGGAGCAGACTGAAGCTTTCTTT. This sequence encodes CASSPKDREQTEAFF.

This clonotype appeared a few times. The chain combines TRBV7-2 with TRBJ2-2, with D possibly matching TRBD1 (5 bases). The CDR3 sequence is 13 residues long. The V end was cut by 6 bases, the J end by 6 bases, with 11 bases between. The V gene's germline CDR1 is SGHTA and CDR2 FQGNSA. DNA for the CDR3: TGTGCCAGCAGAATGGGGCGGCCCGGGGAGCTGTTTTTT. This translates into CASRMGRPGELFF.

This clonotype was observed a handful of times. The CDR3 bases are TGTGCCAGCAGCTTAGGTCCTAGATCTGACGAGCAGTACTTC. This translates into CASSLGPRSDEQYF. V is TRBV11-2 and J is TRBJ2-7; D not certain. Germline loops: CDR1 SGHAT, CDR2 FQNNGV. Trimming pared 1 base from V and 5 bases from J, leaving 12 bases between. This CDR3 has 14 residues. Full variable domain (rest looked up from reference TRBV11-2 and TRBJ2-7): EAGVAQSPRYKIIEKRQSVAFWCNPISGHATLYWYQQILGQGPKLLIQFQNNGVVDDSQLPKDRFSAERLKGVDSTLKIQPAKLEDSAVYLCASSLGPRSDEQYFGPGTRLTVT.

This clonotype was seen only a few times. The gene calls are TRBV6-1 and TRBJ2-7, with TRBD1 identical over 9 bases. The length of the CDR3 is 16 residues. V shed 6 bases and J 3 bases; nucleotides not matched to a gene: 12. In germline, CDR1 is MNHNS, CDR2 SASEGT. CDR3 residues: CASRLQGADGVYEQYF. In nucleotides, the CDR3 is TGTGCCAGCAGACTACAGGGGGCAGATGGGGTCTACGAGCAGTACTTC.

This clonotype was counted a few times. The V gene is TRBV14, the J gene TRBJ2-1; the D is unclear. The V and J ends lost 4 bases and 9 bases respectively, with 10 bases between them. Germline V gene lookup returns CDR1 SGHDN and CDR2 FVKESK. The CDR3 is 12 amino acids. The CDR3 is CASSPLKGEQFF. The CDR3 DNA follows: TGTGCCAGCAGCCCTCTCAAGGGTGAGCAGTTCTTC. Full variable domain (remainder filled in from reference TRBV14 and TRBJ2-1): EAGVTQFPSHSVIEKGQTVTLRCDPISGHDNLYWYRRVMGKEIKFLLHFVKESKQDESGMPNNRFLAERTGGTYSTLKVQPAELEDSGVYFCASSPLKGEQFFGPGTRLTVL.

The rearrangement joins TRBV9 to TRBJ2-3; a possible D gene is TRBD2 (7 bases). In germline, CDR1 is SGDLS, CDR2 YYNGEE. The CDR3 spans 17 residues. V was pared by 0 bases and J by 6 bases, with 20 bases between. CDR3 in DNA: TGTGCCAGCAGCGTAGCCGGCGGGGGCGGGGTAGGTGATACGCAGTATTTT. It codes for CASSVAGGGGVGDTQYF.

This chain uses TRBV27 with TRBJ1-2; 9 bases are a match to TRBD1. Trimming cost V 4 bases and J 4 bases; bases outside gene matches: 7. Germline V CDR1 and CDR2: MNHEY, SMNVEV (reference sequence). This CDR3 has 15 amino acids. CDR3 sequence (DNA): TGTGCCAGCAGTTCCTCCGGGACAGGGCTCTATGGCTACACCTTC. Translation gives CASSSSGTGLYGYTF.

This clonotype has just a few counts. The J gene is TRBJ1-6, the V gene TRBV7-2; D unclear. The germline CDR1 and CDR2 sequences are SGHTA and FQGNSA. The CDR3 runs 14 residues. Trimming took off 5 bases at V and 4 bases at J, with 9 bases between the two ends. CDR3 protein: CASSPGAYNSPLHF. The CDR3 region has the DNA TGTGCCAGCAGCCCCGGTGCTTATAATTCACCCCTCCACTTT.

This clonotype was observed a handful of times. The chain joins TRBV18 to TRBJ1-3; possibly TRBD1 for D (5 bases). CDR3 length equals 16 residues. The germline V gene has CDR1 KGHSH and CDR2 LQKENI. The V and J ends lost 0 bases and 2 bases respectively, with 11 bases between them. CDR3 residues: CASSPPGGFAGNTIYF. CDR3 in DNA: TGTGCCAGCTCACCACCGGGGGGGTTTGCTGGAAACACCATATATTTT.

This sequence joins TRBV9 and TRBJ2-7; unclear D gene. The CDR3 runs to 15 residues. V was clipped by 3 bases and J by 2 bases, with 15 bases between them. Germline V CDR1 and CDR2: SGDLS, YYNGEE. Here the CDR3 DNA reads TGTGCCAGCAGCGCAGTACCCCTACCCGCCTACGAGCAGTACTTC. Translated: CASSAVPLPAYEQYF.

The chain couples TRBV15 to TRBJ2-6, with D hard to call. The CDR3 contains 14 residues. The V gene's germline CDR1 is LNHNV and CDR2 YYDKDF (reference sequence). Trimming shortened V by 3 bases and J by 4 bases, and 7 bases separated the two germline ends. The chain's CDR3 is CATSSRGGANVLTF. The DNA of the CDR3 is TGTGCCACCAGCAGCCGTGGAGGGGCCAACGTCCTGACTTTC.

This clonotype has just a few counts. The chain couples TRBV6-6 to TRBJ2-3, with 8 positions matching TRBD1. The germline V gene encodes CDR1 MNHNY and CDR2 SVGAGI (reference sequence). With 1 base clipped from V and 6 bases from J, the junction kept 12 bases outside the gene matches. There are 17 residues in the CDR3. CDR3 loop: CASSYLPGQGAYDTQYF. CDR3 sequence (DNA): TGTGCCAGCAGTTACTTACCAGGACAGGGTGCGTACGATACGCAGTATTTT.

A few counts support this clonotype. The J gene is TRBJ2-3, the V gene TRBV14; D remains ambiguous. Deletions cut 4 bases from V and 1 base from J, with 12 bases between. Germline V lookup: CDR1 SGHDN, CDR2 FVKESK. This CDR3 spans 15 amino acids. This CDR3 reads CASSPSRRGTDTQYF. The DNA for the CDR3 is TGTGCCAGCAGCCCCTCCAGAAGGGGCACAGATACGCAGTATTTT.

The V call is TRBV7-6, the J call TRBJ1-1; D might be TRBD1 (5 bases). V was pared by 1 base and J by 3 bases, with 12 bases between. The CDR3 length is 15 residues. From germline, CDR1 is SGHVS and CDR2 FNYEAQ. In DNA form, the CDR3 reads TGTGCCAGCAGCTTAGATGTGGGGCTGCACACTGAAGCTTTCTTT. Its translation is CASSLDVGLHTEAFF.

This clonotype was observed a handful of times. J is TRBJ1-2 and V is TRBV29-1; unclear D gene. The CDR3 is 12 amino acids. Trimming removed 7 bases at V and 8 bases at J, with 17 bases between. Germline-derived CDR1 and CDR2 are SQVTM and ANQGSEA. As DNA, the CDR3 is TGCAGCGCCCAATTGAACAGACCAGGCTACACCTTC. Its protein product is CSAQLNRPGYTF.

The rearrangement joins TRBV13 to TRBJ1-2; 12 bases are shared with TRBD1. The J segment lost 6 bases and the V segment lost 7 bases, leaving 6 bases of the junction unmatched. Germline CDR1 reads PRHDT; CDR2 reads FYEKMQ (reference sequence). The CDR3 covers 14 residues. The CDR3 is CASIWGQGAHGYTF. The CDR3 nucleotides read TGTGCCAGCATCTGGGGACAGGGGGCACATGGCTACACCTTC.

In this sample, this clonotype turned up a few times. V gene TRBV30 combines with J gene TRBJ2-7; no clear D gene. Germline values: CDR1 GTSNPN, CDR2 SVGIG (reference sequence). The CDR3 consists of 11 residues. V lost 0 bases to trimming and J lost 3 bases, with 3 bases between them. The CDR3 reads CAWSVDYEQYF. CDR3 coding DNA: TGTGCCTGGAGTGTAGACTACGAGCAGTACTTC.